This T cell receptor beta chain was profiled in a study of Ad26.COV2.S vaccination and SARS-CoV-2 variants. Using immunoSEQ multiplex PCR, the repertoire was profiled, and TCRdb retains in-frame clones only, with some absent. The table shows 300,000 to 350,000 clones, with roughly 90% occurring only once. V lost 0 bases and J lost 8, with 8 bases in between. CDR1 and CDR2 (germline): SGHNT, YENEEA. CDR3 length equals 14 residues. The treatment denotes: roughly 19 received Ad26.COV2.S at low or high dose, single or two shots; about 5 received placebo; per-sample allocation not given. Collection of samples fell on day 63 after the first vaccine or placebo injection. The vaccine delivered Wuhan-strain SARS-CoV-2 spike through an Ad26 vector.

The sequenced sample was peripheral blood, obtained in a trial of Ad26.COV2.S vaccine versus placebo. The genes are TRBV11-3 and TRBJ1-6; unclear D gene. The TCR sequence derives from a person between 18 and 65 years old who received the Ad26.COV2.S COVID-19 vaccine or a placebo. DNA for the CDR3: TGTGCCAGCAGCTTAGATTACACCTATTCACCCCTCCACTTT. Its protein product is CASSLDYTYSPLHF.